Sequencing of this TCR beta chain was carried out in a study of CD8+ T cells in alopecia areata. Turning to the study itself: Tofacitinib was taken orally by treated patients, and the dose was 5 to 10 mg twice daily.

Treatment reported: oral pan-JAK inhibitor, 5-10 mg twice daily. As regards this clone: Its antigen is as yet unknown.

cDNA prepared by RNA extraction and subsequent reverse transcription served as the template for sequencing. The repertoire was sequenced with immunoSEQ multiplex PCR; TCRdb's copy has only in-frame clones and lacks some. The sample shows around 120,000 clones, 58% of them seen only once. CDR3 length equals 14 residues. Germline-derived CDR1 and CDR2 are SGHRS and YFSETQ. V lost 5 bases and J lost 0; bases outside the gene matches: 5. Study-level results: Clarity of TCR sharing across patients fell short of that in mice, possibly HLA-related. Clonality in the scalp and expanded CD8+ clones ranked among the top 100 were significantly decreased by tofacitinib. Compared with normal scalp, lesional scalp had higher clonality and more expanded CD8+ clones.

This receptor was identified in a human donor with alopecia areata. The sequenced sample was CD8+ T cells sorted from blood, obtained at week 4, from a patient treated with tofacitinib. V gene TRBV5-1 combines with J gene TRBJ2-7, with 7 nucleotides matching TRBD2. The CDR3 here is CASSRAGNSYEQYF. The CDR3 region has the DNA TGCGCCAGCAGTCGAGCGGGAAACTCCTACGAGCAGTACTTC.